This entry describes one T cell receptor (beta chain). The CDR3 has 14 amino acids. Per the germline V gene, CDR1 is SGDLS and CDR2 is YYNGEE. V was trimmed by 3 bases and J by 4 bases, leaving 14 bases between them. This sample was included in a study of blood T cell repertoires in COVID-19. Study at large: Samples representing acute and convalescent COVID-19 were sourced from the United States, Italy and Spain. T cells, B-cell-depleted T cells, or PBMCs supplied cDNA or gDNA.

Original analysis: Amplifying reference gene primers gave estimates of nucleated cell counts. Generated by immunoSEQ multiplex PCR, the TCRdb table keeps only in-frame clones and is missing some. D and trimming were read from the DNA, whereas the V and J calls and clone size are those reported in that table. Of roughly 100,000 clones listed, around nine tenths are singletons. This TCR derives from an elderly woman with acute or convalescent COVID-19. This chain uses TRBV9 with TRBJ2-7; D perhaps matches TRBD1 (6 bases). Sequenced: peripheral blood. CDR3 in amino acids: CASSGGGQGYEQYF. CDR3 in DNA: TGTGCCAGCAGCGGAGGGGGACAAGGGTACGAGCAGTACTTC. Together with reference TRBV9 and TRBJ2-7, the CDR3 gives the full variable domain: DSGVTQTPKHLITATGQRVTLRCSPRSGDLSVYWYQQSLDQGLQFLIQYYNGEERAKGNILERFSAQQFPDLHSELNLSSLELGDSALYFCASSGGGQGYEQYFGPGTRLTVT.